This record concerns one T cell receptor (beta chain) sequence. As yet, its antigen is unknown. Some clones are missing from TCRdb's copy, which holds only in-frame ones; the method was immunoSEQ multiplex PCR. The data show roughly 69,000 clones, roughly 95% seen once. These data come from a study of brain T cells in children with intractable seizures. Broader study findings: Viral specificity was inferred only from CDR3 similarity; HCMV serostatus was unknown.

Only cases whose brain tissue showed the highest T cell transcript signatures were sequenced. The sequencing used peripheral blood, collected at surgery. The TCR comes from a boy under two years old with focal cortical dysplasia and intractable seizures.

The chain's CDR3 is CASSETPTGGYGYTF. DNA of the CDR3: TGTGCCAGCAGTGAAACCCCTACAGGGGGCTATGGCTACACCTTC. The chain links TRBV6-1 to TRBJ1-2, with TRBD1 matching 8 bases. This CDR3 comprises 15 residues. Germline V CDR1 and CDR2: MNHNS, SASEGT. J was trimmed by 4 bases and V by 2 bases; bases with no gene match: 6.